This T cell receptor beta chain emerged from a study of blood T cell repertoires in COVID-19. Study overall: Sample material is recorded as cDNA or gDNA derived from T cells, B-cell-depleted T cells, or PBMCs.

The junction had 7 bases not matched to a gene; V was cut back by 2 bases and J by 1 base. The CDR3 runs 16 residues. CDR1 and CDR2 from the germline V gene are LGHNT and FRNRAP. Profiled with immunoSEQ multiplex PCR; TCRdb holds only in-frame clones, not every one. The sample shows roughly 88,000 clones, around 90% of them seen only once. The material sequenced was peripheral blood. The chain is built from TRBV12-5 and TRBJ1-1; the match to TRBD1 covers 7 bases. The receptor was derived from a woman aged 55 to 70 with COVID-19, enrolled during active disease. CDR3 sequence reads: CASGLPPDRANTEAFF. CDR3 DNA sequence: TGTGCTAGTGGTTTGCCACCCGACAGGGCGAACACTGAAGCTTTCTTT.